The T cell receptor (beta chain) under discussion was sequenced for a study of T cells in localized non-small cell lung cancer. Study-level findings and limits: Clonality peaked in uninvolved adjacent lung rather than tumor.

The CDR3 runs to 15 residues. V dropped 0 bases and J dropped 4 bases, with 12 bases sitting between them. Germline CDR1 MGHRA, CDR2 YSYEKL. Details on this clone: Its antigen is currently unknown.

Sequenced by immunoSEQ multiplex PCR; TCRdb stores in-frame clones only, minus some. In the table there are roughly 76,000 clones, about three quarters of which are singletons. The TCR comes from a man aged 35 to 69 with stage II squamous cell lung carcinoma. The chain carries TRBV4-1 and TRBJ1-2; D remains unclear. The input for sequencing was PBMCs, taken before any cancer treatment. CDR3 in amino acids: CASSQDLGDGYGYTF. DNA of the CDR3: TGCGCCAGCAGCCAAGATCTGGGAGACGGCTATGGCTACACCTTC.